The 8 T cell receptor beta chains below come from one sample, sequenced in a study of blood T cells in healthy people across ages. Combining a sample-barcoded 5' primer with a J-beta primer mix, a second PCR ran for 7 to 11 cycles. TCRdb re-derived calls from the 5' RACE reads in MiXCR, one entry per CDR3 protein. The sample has hundreds of thousands of distinct CDR3 sequences, just under 25% seen once. The same data also went into a second study, on T cells of mothers and their children.

The sequenced material came from blood. These receptors were obtained from a boy aged 5-17 years in good health.

This clonotype was recorded a few times. The J gene is TRBJ1-6, the V gene TRBV12-3 or TRBV12-4; TRBD1 agrees at 7 bases. V trimming: 7 bases; J trimming: 15 bases; junction bases outside the gene matches: 9. CDR3 length equals 12 residues. The CDR3: CASKDGQDYLHF. The CDR3 region has the DNA TGTGCCAGCAAGGACGGACAGGACTACCTCCACTTT.

The CDR3 here is CASSQGTGNTIYF. DNA for the CDR3: TGTGCCAGCAGCCAAGGGACTGGAAACACCATATATTTT. The rearrangement links TRBV4-2 to TRBJ1-3; D gene uncertain. This CDR3 contains 13 residues. With 1 base removed from V and 2 bases from J, the gap between germline ends came to 3 bases. Germline lookup yields CDR1 LGHNA and CDR2 YNFKEQ.

The rearrangement joins TRBV7-2 to TRBJ2-5, with 8 positions matching TRBD1. The CDR3 is 14 residues long. After removal of 4 bases from V and 7 bases from J, the junction contained 8 bases not matched to a gene. CDR1 and CDR2 from the germline V gene are SGHTA and FQGNSA. CDR3 residues: CASSWGTGSMTQYF. The CDR3 DNA follows: TGTGCCAGCAGCTGGGGGACAGGCTCCATGACCCAGTACTTC.

This rearrangement joins TRBV7-2 to TRBJ2-5, with D perhaps TRBD2 (5 bases). V was clipped by 5 bases and J by 2 bases, with 15 bases between them. CDR1 SGHTA and CDR2 FQGNSA come from the germline V gene. The CDR3 runs to 15 residues. This chain's CDR3 is CASSPERAAQETQYF. In DNA, the CDR3 is TGTGCCAGCAGCCCTGAGAGGGCAGCTCAAGAGACCCAGTACTTC.

This chain connects TRBV4-3 to TRBJ2-7, with TRBD2 identical over 9 bases. This CDR3 contains 15 residues. The J segment lost 5 bases and the V segment lost 3 bases, leaving 8 bases of the junction unmatched. Per germline, CDR1 LGHNA and CDR2 YSLEER. CDR3 sequence reads: CASSQLAGLRDEQYF. CDR3 nucleotide sequence: TGCGCCAGCAGCCAGCTAGCGGGGCTGAGGGACGAGCAGTACTTC.

The chain has TRBV7-2 and TRBJ2-1; 11 bases match TRBD2. Trimming at V came to 1 base and at J to 8 bases, leaving 7 bases not matched to a gene. In germline, CDR1 is SGHTA, CDR2 FQGNSA. The CDR3 covers 16 residues. CDR3 sequence reads: CASSLVTSGGLYEQFF. The CDR3 nucleotides read TGTGCCAGCAGCTTAGTTACTAGCGGGGGTCTCTATGAGCAGTTCTTC.

This clonotype was counted between two and nine times. The rearrangement uses TRBV29-1 and TRBJ2-5, with 7 bases matching TRBD1. V shed 5 bases and J 5 bases; nucleotides not matched to a gene: 2. CDR3 length: 11 amino acids. Germline CDR1 SQVTM, CDR2 ANQGSEA. CDR3 loop: CSVRRGETQYF. CDR3 nucleotide sequence: TGCAGCGTTCGCAGGGGGGAGACCCAGTACTTC.

This chain uses TRBV14 with TRBJ2-7, with D hard to call. The V gene's germline CDR1 is SGHDN and CDR2 FVKESK. The CDR3 is made up of 12 amino acids. Trimming pared 4 bases from V and 6 bases from J, leaving 10 bases between. CDR3 residues: CASSPVGSEQYF. In DNA, the CDR3 is TGTGCCAGCAGCCCCGTGGGTAGCGAGCAGTACTTC.